The 11 T cell receptor beta chains reported below all come from one sample, sequenced in a study of Ad26.COV2.S vaccination and SARS-CoV-2 variants (dated by TCRdb to 2020 to 2022). Library preparation was by the immunoSEQ multiplex PCR assay. Drawn from immuneACCESS, this table holds only the in-frame rearrangements with V and J called that TCRdb kept. Clones are partly lost; checked studies trace under half to an unresolved V gene and leave the rest unexplained. For this sample the table gives about 400,000 clones, of which 92% were detected only once. Approximately 1.7% of the sample belongs to the ten largest clones. Sample treatment or condition, as interpreted from the label and publication: about 20 received Ad26.COV2.S at low or high dose, single or two shots; about five received placebo; per-sample allocation not given. Repertoires of vaccine and placebo recipients were sequenced from samples taken on day 63 after the first injection.

Specimen: peripheral blood, collected in a trial of Ad26.COV2.S vaccine versus placebo. The receptors stem from a person between 18 and 60 years old who received the Ad26.COV2.S COVID-19 vaccine or a placebo.

This chain connects TRBV5-1 to TRBJ2-7, with TRBD1 matching 9 bases. The CDR3 spans 16 residues. The V gene's germline CDR1 is SGHRS and CDR2 YFSETQ. J lost 0 bases, V lost 4 bases, and 8 bases had no gene match. CDR3 region: CASSPTGGEPSYEQYF. Here the CDR3 DNA reads TGCGCCAGCAGCCCGACAGGGGGGGAACCCTCCTACGAGCAGTACTTC.

This clone was seen a few times. The CDR3 here is CASSHWSRHTEAFF. The DNA for the CDR3 is TGTGCCAGCAGCCACTGGTCCCGACACACTGAAGCTTTCTTT. The V and J genes are TRBV4-2 and TRBJ1-1; no reliable D call. Germline lookup yields CDR1 LGHNA and CDR2 YNFKEQ. V was clipped by 3 bases and J by 3 bases, with 11 bases between them. This CDR3 comprises 14 residues.

The chain recombines TRBV5-4 with TRBJ1-1; no firm D call. There are 12 residues in the CDR3. V lost 4 bases, J lost 6 bases, and 10 bases lay in between. CDR1 SGHNT and CDR2 YYREEE come from the germline V gene (reference sequence). The CDR3 DNA reads as TGTGCCAGCAGCCAAAATAACGCTGAAGCTTTCTTT. Protein sequence: CASSQNNAEAFF. The full variable domain, completed using reference TRBV5-4 and TRBJ1-1, is ETGVTQSPTHLIKTRGQQVTLRCSSQSGHNTVSWYQQALGQGPQFIFQYYREEENGRGNFPPRFSGLQFPNYSSELNVNALELDDSALYLCASSQNNAEAFFGQGTRLTVV.

CDR3 in amino acids: CASSERTSHTEAFF. CDR3 DNA sequence: TGCGCCAGCAGTGAAAGAACGAGTCATACTGAAGCTTTCTTT. V is TRBV4-3 and J is TRBJ1-1, with no clear D. Per germline, CDR1 LGHNA and CDR2 YSLEER. The CDR3 is made up of 14 amino acids. With 6 bases removed from V and 5 bases from J, the gap between germline ends came to 16 bases.

The rearrangement uses TRBV27 and TRBJ1-1; the D is unclear. The CDR3 loop spans 15 amino acids. Germline V gene sequence: CDR1 MNHEY, CDR2 SMNVEV (reference sequence). The ends were cut back, 5 bases at V and 5 bases at J, with 18 bases in the middle. The CDR3 loop reads CASSLRAFSKTEAFF. Written as DNA, the CDR3 is TGTGCCAGCAGTCTCCGCGCTTTCTCCAAGACTGAAGCTTTCTTT.

V and J are TRBV28 and TRBJ2-7; 8 positions match TRBD1. Germline V lookup: CDR1 MDHEN, CDR2 SYDVKM. J lost 5 bases, V lost 6 bases, and 6 bases had no gene match. This CDR3 region has 13 residues. CDR3: CASSRQGLHEQYF. In DNA, the CDR3 is TGTGCCAGCAGCCGACAGGGGTTGCACGAGCAGTACTTC.

The V gene is TRBV27, the J gene TRBJ2-6, with 7 positions matching TRBD1. The CDR3 sequence is 16 residues long. The V gene end was trimmed by 6 bases and the J gene end by 4 bases; junction bases not matched to a gene: 9. Germline V gives CDR1 MNHEY, CDR2 SMNVEV (reference sequence). The CDR3 region has the DNA TGTGCCAGCAGCTCGACAGGGCCCCTCGGGGCCAACGTCCTGACTTTC. Translating gives CASSSTGPLGANVLTF.

The chain recombines TRBV4-3 with TRBJ2-1; TRBD2 aligns across 9 bases. Per germline, CDR1 LGHNA and CDR2 YSLEER. V gave up 0 bases and J gave up 9 bases; unmatched junction bases: 3. The CDR3 totals 14 residues. CDR3 nucleotides: TGCGCCAGCAGCCAAGATCCAGCGGGGGGTGAGCAGTTCTTC. This encodes CASSQDPAGGEQFF.

J is TRBJ1-4 and V is TRBV7-2, with D perhaps TRBD1 (5 bases). The CDR3 covers 15 residues. V lost 5 bases and J lost 4, with 14 bases in between. Germline V gene sequence: CDR1 SGHTA, CDR2 FQGNSA. The chain's CDR3 is CASSPNAGHNEKLFF. CDR3 bases: TGTGCCAGCAGCCCAAATGCGGGGCATAATGAAAAACTGTTTTTT.

The rearrangement links TRBV5-1 to TRBJ2-1; maybe TRBD1 (5 bases). Germline V gene data show CDR1 as SGHRS and CDR2 as YFSETQ. Trimming stripped 0 bases from V and 7 bases from J, with 11 bases between. This CDR3 is built from 14 residues. CDR3 coding DNA: TGCGCCAGCAGCTTGGGTGACAGTCGTAATGAGCAGTTCTTC. It specifies CASSLGDSRNEQFF.

The J gene is TRBJ2-7, the V gene TRBV5-1, with 7 bases identical to TRBD1. This CDR3 has 16 amino acids. Germline V gene data show CDR1 as SGHRS and CDR2 as YFSETQ. V trimming: 1 base; J trimming: 0 bases; junction bases outside the gene matches: 7. The CDR3 loop reads CASSLIFGTDSYEQYF. The CDR3 DNA reads as TGCGCCAGCAGCTTGATTTTCGGGACAGACTCCTACGAGCAGTACTTC.